There are a few counts of the clone carrying this T cell receptor (beta chain). The antigen remains unidentified. The entry originates in a study of a mutant IDH1 vaccine in newly diagnosed glioma. Here immunoSEQ multiplex PCR was the method, and the copy in TCRdb shows in-frame clones only, minus some. The table includes some 60,000 clones, 80% to 90% detected once. Regarding time point: week 23, last vaccination. All doses held 300 ug of mutant IDH1 20-mer peptide, with topical imiquimod. This receptor was taken from a man aged 35-49 years with glioma. This specimen consisted of PBMCs, obtained from a glioma patient whose treatment included an IDH1 peptide vaccine.

This CDR3 reads CAISGREGLDEQYF. CDR3 nucleotide sequence: TGTGCCATCAGTGGGCGGGAAGGGTTAGACGAGCAGTACTTC. The chain links TRBV10-3 to TRBJ2-7; possible D gene TRBD2, 6 bases. V gave up 4 bases and J gave up 5 bases, with 15 bases separating them. Germline values: CDR1 ENHRY, CDR2 SYGVKD. This CDR3 region has 14 residues.